This TCR beta chain stems from a study of blood T cell repertoires in COVID-19. Study details: Sites across the United States, Italy and Spain contributed samples from acute and convalescent COVID-19.

Assay: immunoSEQ multiplex PCR; the TCRdb copy retains only in-frame clones and omits some. The sample has about 200,000 clones, roughly 80% seen once. Trimming shortened V by 1 base and J by 0 bases, and 7 bases separated the two germline ends. The CDR3 is 16 amino acids. In germline, CDR1 is LGHDT, CDR2 YNNKEL (reference sequence). V and J are TRBV3-1 (or the pseudogene TRBV3-2) and TRBJ1-6; D is unclear. The clonotype was recovered from a woman aged 70-85 years with acute or convalescent COVID-19. Sequencing was carried out using peripheral blood. CDR3 bases: TGTGCCAGCAGCCAAGTGTTCAGCTCCTATAATTCACCCCTCCACTTT. Translation: CASSQVFSSYNSPLHF.